This TCR beta chain was profiled in a study of neurological immune-mediated disorders. This clonotype was seen many times. The antigen is not known. One junction end disagrees with the germline gene, perhaps due to a read error. Germline CDR1 reads SGHRS; CDR2 reads YFSETQ. This CDR3 has 16 residues. TCRdb redid the calling of the 5' RACE reads with MiXCR, one entry per CDR3 protein. This sample carries some 65,000 distinct CDR3 sequences, around 4% of them seen once, and the ten largest clones take around 2.6%. Study results and limitations: The multiple sclerosis repertoire cluster had no clinical or MRI correlate.

Where libraries were unsorted, they were derived from 2 million PBMCs stored at -80 degrees C. This chain joins TRBV5-1 and TRBJ2-5, with 7 bases identical to TRBD1. The sample was PBMCs. The receptor's source is a man aged 50-59 years with multiple sclerosis. The CDR3 coding sequence is TGCGCCAGCAGGTTGGGGGCCTACAGGGGACAAGAGACCCAGTACTTC. This encodes CASRLGAYRGQETQYF. Variable domain in full (rest from reference TRBV5-1 and TRBJ2-5): KAGVTQTPRYLIKTRGQQVTLSCSPISGHRSVSWYQQTPGQGLQFLFEYFSETQRNKGNFPGRFSGRQFSNSRSEMNVSTLELGDSALYLCASRLGAYRGQETQYFGPGTRLLVL.